The rows below give T cell receptor beta chains drawn from one sample of a study of cytomegalovirus exposure and HLA in healthy donors. Some clones are missing from TCRdb's copy, which holds only in-frame ones; the method was immunoSEQ multiplex PCR. The sample has 150,000 to 200,000 clones, 70% to 80% seen once. Sequencing input: PBMCs. The receptors stem from a young woman in good health and CMV-seropositive. Both conserved end residues are part of each CDR3. Each record gives: CDR3 DNA, CDR3 protein, V gene, clone size, D gene, J gene. A D gene is named only where the DNA matches it firmly. Size is stated for part of the rows, as once, few or many counts, or as a class when the clone is expanded.

TGTGCCAGCAACGCGCCGGGACAGGAAAACACCGGGGAGCTGTTTTTT CASNAPGQENTGELFF TRBV11-2 NA TRBD1 TRBJ2-2
TGTGCCAGCAGCTTTCGGACAGGGACGACCTACAATGAGCAGTTCTTC CASSFRTGTTYNEQFF TRBV11-2 NA TRBD1 TRBJ2-1
TGTGCCAGCAGCTTAGGTGGACTAGCGGGAGGGCCGAAGGAGCAGTACTTC CASSLGGLAGGPKEQYF TRBV7-2 few TRBD2 TRBJ2-7
TGCGCCAGCAGCCAAGAGGCCCAGGGGGATGGCTACACCTTC CASSQEAQGDGYTF TRBV4-3 few TRBD1 TRBJ1-2
TGCGCCAGCAGGCCGACAGGTGGGGAGAGTCAGCCCCAGCATTTT CASRPTGGESQPQHF TRBV5-1 NA NA TRBJ1-5
TGTGCCAGCTCACGGAGAGGGGGCGGTGGCACCGGGGAGCTGTTTTTT CASSRRGGGGTGELFF TRBV18 NA TRBD1 TRBJ2-2
TGTGCCAGCAGTTTACCCGGGACTCCGAATGAGCAGTTCTTC CASSLPGTPNEQFF TRBV27 NA NA TRBJ2-1
TGCAGCGTTGACGCGACAGGGACAGTGAACACTGAAGCTTTCTTT CSVDATGTVNTEAFF TRBV29-1 NA TRBD1 TRBJ1-1
TGCGCCAGCAGCGACGGACAGGGGGGTCAAGAGACCCAGTACTTC CASSDGQGGQETQYF TRBV5-1 NA TRBD1 TRBJ2-5
TGTGCCAGCAGCTTGACTAGCGGCCCCTACGAGCAGTACTTC CASSLTSGPYEQYF TRBV7-2 NA TRBD2 TRBJ2-7
TGTGCCAGCAGTTACCTCTGGGACAGGATAAACTATGGCTACACCTTC CASSYLWDRINYGYTF TRBV6-5 NA TRBD1 TRBJ1-2
TGCGCCAGCAGCTTGGAAGGGGGAACCTATGGCTACACCTTC CASSLEGGTYGYTF TRBV5-1 NA NA TRBJ1-2